The present T cell receptor beta chain was sequenced within a study of blood T cell repertoires in COVID-19 (dated by TCRdb to about 2020). Looking at the study overall: Samples covering the acute and convalescent phases of COVID-19 were provided by collaborators in the United States, Italy and Spain. The prospective study material was composed of cDNA or gDNA derived from T cells, B-cell-depleted T cells, or PBMCs. Subjects who had been exposed to COVID-19, were actively infected with it, or had recovered from it provided the deeply sampled blood TCRbeta repertoires that made up the dataset. The repertoires were released in a freely available public database intended as a resource for research on the immune response to SARS-CoV-2. The samples were drawn from the first 160 participants of the ongoing ImmuneRACE study and from 950 to 1,500 subjects provided by 6 global collaborators. A de-identified subject ID, COVID-19 status, age in years and sex were almost always included in the sample metadata. Where HLA class I and class II types were available, the types were taken from metadata supplied by the sample provider, not from assay-based typing. The paper as a whole reports these results and caveats: Clinical and demographic metadata were provided uncurated, with the amount varying by source and participant.

Another Seattle source contributed samples from volunteer blood donors who had recovered from COVID-19. The collaborating institutions used their own protocols to collect whole blood in K2EDTA tubes. Collaborator samples were shipped for TCRbeta analysis as frozen whole blood, isolated PBMCs, or DNA extracted from either sample type. Turning to this clone: It has no known antigen specificity. Base qualities are missing; no much larger clone stands one base away.

The immunoSEQ Assay, a bias-controlled multiplex PCR, was used to amplify TCRbeta CDR3 regions from genomic DNA. From the authors' description of their analysis: The number of nucleated cells in each sample was estimated from the amplification of reference gene primers within the assay. To quantify the absolute abundance of each unique TCRbeta CDR3 rearrangement, sequence reads were collapsed and filtered. Productive Simpson clonality was computed per sample as the square root of Simpson's diversity index over productive rearrangements. The table was pulled from immuneACCESS by TCRdb, which kept in-frame rearrangements only. Such tables lose some clones; where checked, under half of the loss comes from unresolved V genes, and the rest has no known cause. For V, J and clone size, that table is used; D and trimming come from the DNA. The sample has 270,000 or so clones on record, 83% of them singletons. Roughly 9.4% of the sample is taken by the ten largest.

V lost 4 bases and J lost 2 bases; the stretch between them is 16 bases long. The CDR3 holds 17 amino acids from the cysteine to the phenylalanine. The CDR3 DNA has 51 bases and is translated from base 1. The germline V gene sets CDR1 to SGHTS and CDR2 to YDEGEE. Sequencing was performed on peripheral blood. The TCR comes from a woman in her 50s who had recovered from COVID-19. This sequence uses TRBV5-8 and TRBJ1-6, and possibly TRBD1, on 5 matching bases. In nucleotide form, the sequence is TGTGCCAGCAGCCCCCGCGGGGGTACGACCTATAATTCACCCCTCCACTTT. This translates into CASSPRGGTTYNSPLHF.